Reported below is one TCR beta chain. This entry comes from a study of T cell changes during pregnancy in multiple sclerosis. Using immunoSEQ multiplex PCR, the repertoire was profiled, and TCRdb retains in-frame clones only, with some absent. The sample yields tens of thousands of clones, nearly 95% seen once. The input for sequencing was CD4+ T cells from peripheral blood mononuclear cells, taken in the first trimester of pregnancy. The origin of this receptor is a female donor with multiple sclerosis, enrolled in a pregnancy study.

The CDR3 spells CASSEEAGIEAFF. For the CDR3, the DNA is TGTGCCAGCAGTGAAGAGGCAGGGATTGAAGCTTTCTTT. The chain is built from TRBV6-1 and TRBJ1-1; tentative D call: TRBD1 (5 bases). Germline CDR1 MNHNS, CDR2 SASEGT. The V gene lost 1 base and the J gene lost 7 bases, with 10 bases spanning the gap. The CDR3 contains 13 residues.